The next 9 T cell receptor beta chains were all read from a single sample in a study of blood T cell repertoires in COVID-19. Assay used: immunoSEQ multiplex PCR; TCRdb lists only in-frame clones, some missing. This table holds under 300,000 clones, roughly nine tenths found once. What was sequenced was PBMCs or T cells enriched from blood (not recorded which). These receptors all come from a woman aged 25 to 39 with acute COVID-19.

The count of this clone is one. The CDR3 nucleotides read TGCGCCAGCAGCTTGGCCAGGACAACTAATGAAAAACTGTTTTTT. Translating gives CASSLARTTNEKLFF. The chain combines TRBV5-1 with TRBJ1-4; D is undetermined. CDR1 SGHRS and CDR2 YFSETQ come from the germline V gene. V dropped 0 bases and J dropped 0 bases, with 6 bases sitting between them. The CDR3 is 15 residues long.

This clone was detected only once. The rearrangement links TRBV7-2 to TRBJ2-7, with 7 nucleotides matching TRBD2. V lost 5 bases, J lost 3 bases, and 10 bases stayed unmatched. Looked up from germline, CDR1 is SGHTA and CDR2 is FQGNSA. The CDR3 totals 15 residues. The CDR3 here is CASSPNFRTSYEQYF. Here the CDR3 DNA reads TGTGCCAGCAGCCCCAATTTCAGGACTAGCTACGAGCAGTACTTC.

This chain joins TRBV29-1 and TRBJ2-1; no definite D call. Trimming pared 3 bases from V and 9 bases from J, leaving 15 bases between. CDR3 length: 13 amino acids. Germline values: CDR1 SQVTM, CDR2 ANQGSEA. CDR3 DNA sequence: TGCAGCGTTGAGGTTCTAGGAGAGTCTGAGCAGTTCTTC. Amino acid sequence: CSVEVLGESEQFF.

The chain is built from TRBV18 and TRBJ2-6, with 7 bases lining up with TRBD2. The V gene's germline CDR1 is KGHSH and CDR2 LQKENI. The trim removed 2 bases at V and 0 bases at J, leaving 10 bases unmatched. This CDR3 is built from 19 residues. The CDR3: CASSPGIPAGSSGANVLTF. The CDR3 coding sequence is TGTGCCAGCTCACCAGGAATTCCAGCGGGATCCTCTGGGGCCAACGTCCTGACTTTC. Using reference TRBV18 and TRBJ2-6 for the parts outside the CDR3, the full variable domain is NAGVMQNPRHLVRRRGQEARLRCSPMKGHSHVYWYRQLPEEGLKFMVYLQKENIIDESGMPKERFSAEFPKEGPSILRIQQVVRGDSAAYFCASSPGIPAGSSGANVLTFGAGSRLTVL.

In this sample, this clone turned up once. The V call is TRBV27, the J call TRBJ1-6; TRBD1 might be the D (5 bases). Trimming stripped 2 bases from V and 10 bases from J, with 21 bases between. The CDR3 covers 17 residues. The germline V gene has CDR1 MNHEY and CDR2 SMNVEV (reference sequence). The CDR3 is CASSLKPLGGGKSPLHF. CDR3 bases: TGTGCCAGCAGTTTAAAACCTCTGGGGGGTGGAAAGTCACCCCTCCACTTT.

This clone was observed a single time. In DNA form, the CDR3 reads TGTGCCAGCAGTGCTGTGACAGGCAGCTCCTATAATTCACCCCTCCACTTT. It yields the protein CASSAVTGSSYNSPLHF. This chain links TRBV25-1 with TRBJ1-6; D is possibly TRBD1 (6 bases). This CDR3 has 17 residues. The germline V gene has CDR1 MGHDK and CDR2 SYGVNS. V was trimmed by 4 bases and J by 0 bases, leaving 13 bases between them.

The chain recombines TRBV7-9 with TRBJ1-1; D not certain. CDR3 size: 12 residues. Germline CDR1 is SEHNR and CDR2 is FQNEAQ (reference sequence). V dropped 5 bases and J dropped 0 bases, with 4 bases sitting between them. The CDR3: CASSPMNTEAFF. DNA of the CDR3: TGTGCCAGCAGCCCTATGAACACTGAAGCTTTCTTT.

The rearrangement joins TRBV24-1 to TRBJ2-2; 10 bases map to TRBD2. This CDR3 comprises 20 residues. Germline V CDR1 and CDR2: KGHDR, SFDVKD. Trimming cost V 1 base and J 2 bases; bases outside gene matches: 12. CDR3 residues: CATSDLDLGSGGTNTGELFF. Written as DNA, the CDR3 is TGTGCCACCAGTGATTTAGACTTGGGTAGCGGGGGGACAAACACCGGGGAGCTGTTTTTT.

The V call is TRBV28, the J call TRBJ1-1, with TRBD1 as a possible D gene (5 bases). Per the germline V gene, CDR1 is MDHEN and CDR2 is SYDVKM. V lost 2 bases and J lost 6, with 13 bases in between. The CDR3 covers 14 residues. The CDR3 sequence: CASSLIPRDPEAFF. CDR3 DNA: TGTGCCAGCAGTTTAATTCCCAGGGATCCTGAAGCTTTCTTT.